These 23 T cell receptor beta chains originate from one sample sequenced in a study of PD-1 blockade in classical Hodgkin lymphoma. Libraries were prepared by immunoSEQ multiplex PCR; TCRdb keeps only in-frame clonotypes and omits some of them. The table shows tens of thousands of clones, with roughly 80% occurring only once. Every patient was affected by relapse after autologous stem cell transplantation, while exposure to brentuximab vedotin was not uniform. Material: peripheral blood mononuclear cells (PBMCs), obtained before the second cycle of nivolumab. The source of these receptors is a human donor with classical Hodgkin lymphoma.

The rearrangement joins TRBV14 to TRBJ1-3; the D is unclear. V was clipped by 4 bases and J by 0 bases, with 13 bases between them. CDR1 SGHDN and CDR2 FVKESK come from the germline V gene. This CDR3 contains 16 residues. This CDR3 is CASSLGGGFSGNTIYF. The CDR3 DNA reads TGTGCCAGCAGCCTGGGAGGTGGTTTCTCTGGAAACACCATATATTTT.

The CDR3 reads CAISRGEETQYF. In nucleotides, the CDR3 is TGTGCCATCAGTCGGGGTGAAGAGACCCAGTACTTC. The gene calls are TRBV10-3 and TRBJ2-5, with D possibly matching TRBD2 (5 bases). Germline V gene sequence: CDR1 ENHRY, CDR2 SYGVKD. Trimming pared 5 bases from V and 3 bases from J, leaving 7 bases between. This CDR3 is 12 amino acids long.

V and J are TRBV19 and TRBJ1-5, with D unclear. The length of the CDR3 is 14 residues. From germline, CDR1 is LNHDA and CDR2 SQIVND (reference sequence). Trimming cost V 4 bases and J 2 bases, with 9 bases left between them. CDR3 residues: CASSSLWGNQPQHF. The CDR3 nucleotides are TGTGCCAGTAGTAGTCTTTGGGGCAATCAGCCCCAGCATTTT.

The rearrangement uses TRBV18 and TRBJ1-2; 9 bases are shared with TRBD1. The CDR3 is made up of 13 amino acids. Germline CDR1 and CDR2: KGHSH and LQKENI. With 4 bases clipped from V and 6 bases from J, the junction kept 3 bases outside the gene matches. CDR3 DNA sequence: TGTGCCAGCTCACAGCGGACAGGGGATGGCTACACCTTC. Translating it yields CASSQRTGDGYTF.

Points on this clone: Germline is not matched at one junction end, which may reflect a read error. The rearrangement uses TRBV16 and TRBJ2-7, with D unresolved. Per germline, CDR1 KGHSY and CDR2 FQNENV. There are 11 residues in the CDR3. In DNA form, the CDR3 reads TGTGCCAGCGGCCAAGGGCCCACCCAGTACTTC. Translated, it gives CASGQGPTQYF.

This clone appeared once. The chain joins TRBV5-6 to TRBJ2-7, with 8 bases identical to TRBD1. V lost 4 bases to trimming and J lost 4 bases; unmatched junction nucleotides: 10. CDR1 is SGHDT and CDR2 is YYEEEE in the germline V gene. CDR3 length: 15 residues. CDR3 nucleotides: TGTGCCAGCAGCGTCGGACAGGGTGTGATGTACGAGCAGTACTTC. Its translation: CASSVGQGVMYEQYF.

The V and J genes are TRBV5-6 and TRBJ1-2; D gene unclear. CDR1 is SGHDT and CDR2 is YYEEEE in the germline V gene. The CDR3 contains 14 residues. V shed 0 bases and J shed 4 bases, with 10 bases lying between them. This chain's CDR3 is CASSLGQAIYGYTF. The CDR3 DNA sequence: TGTGCCAGCAGCTTGGGGCAGGCCATCTATGGCTACACCTTC.

V is TRBV7-3 and J is TRBJ2-1, with 7 positions matching TRBD1. CDR3 size: 14 residues. Losses at the gene ends were 6 bases for V and 9 bases for J; bases not matched to a gene: 11. In germline, CDR1 is SGHTA, CDR2 FQGTGA. CDR3 loop: CASSPPGQWGEQFF. As DNA, the CDR3 is TGTGCCAGCAGTCCACCGGGACAGTGGGGTGAGCAGTTCTTC.

J is TRBJ2-7 and V is TRBV18; a possible D gene is TRBD2 (6 bases). This CDR3 contains 13 residues. V lost 2 bases and J 7 bases, leaving 12 bases between the germline ends. Germline CDR1 and CDR2: KGHSH and LQKENI. The CDR3 DNA reads as TGTGCCAGCTCACCAGGAGGGCCCGTGGAGCAGTACTTC. It translates to CASSPGGPVEQYF.

The CDR3 DNA sequence: TGTGCCAGTAGTATTCGGCCGACCTATAATTCACCCCTCCACTTT. This codes for CASSIRPTYNSPLHF. The chain employs TRBV19 and TRBJ1-6; D gene ambiguous. The CDR3 loop spans 15 amino acids. Germline assignment: CDR1 LNHDA and CDR2 SQIVND (reference sequence). V lost 3 bases and J lost 2, with 8 bases in between. Based on the CDR3 plus reference TRBV19 and TRBJ1-6, the full variable domain is DGGITQSPKYLFRKEGQNVTLSCEQNLNHDAMYWYRQDPGQGLRLIYYSQIVNDFQKGDIAEGYSVSREKKESFPLTVTSAQKNPTAFYLCASSIRPTYNSPLHFGNGTRLTVT.

This sequence joins TRBV7-9 and TRBJ1-3, with 9 bases aligning to TRBD1. Germline loops: CDR1 SEHNR, CDR2 FQNEAQ (reference sequence). Trimming at V came to 1 base and at J to 1 base, leaving 2 bases not matched to a gene. This CDR3 has 16 amino acids. This chain's CDR3 is CASSLEDRGSGNTIYF. The DNA for the CDR3 is TGTGCCAGCAGCTTAGAGGACAGGGGATCTGGAAACACCATATATTTT.

In its sample, this clone was seen a few times. The chain employs TRBV4-2 and TRBJ1-2; D unresolved. V gave up 0 bases and J gave up 8 bases, with 4 bases separating them. Germline V CDR1 and CDR2: LGHNA, YNFKEQ. The CDR3 contains 11 residues. Written as DNA, the CDR3 is TGTGCCAGCAGCCAAGATCAAGGCTACACCTTC. Its protein is CASSQDQGYTF.

The chain combines TRBV6-4 with TRBJ1-1, with 7 bases fitting TRBD1. The germline V gene encodes CDR1 MRHNA and CDR2 SNTAGT. Unmatched junction bases numbered 4, after V lost 6 bases and J lost 0 bases. This CDR3 has 14 amino acids. In nucleotides, the CDR3 is TGTGCCAGCAGCGACAGGGATTTGAACACTGAAGCTTTCTTT. Translating it yields CASSDRDLNTEAFF.

This clone was seen a handful of times. J is TRBJ1-2 and V is TRBV21-1; the table names TRBD1, a call not compared with the DNA. TRBV21-1 is shown as a pseudogene. CDR3 length: 12 amino acids. The CDR3 here is CASIGQIYGYTF. DNA of the CDR3: TGTGCCAGCATTGGGCAAATCTATGGCTACACCTTC.

The chain joins TRBV6-1 to TRBJ2-7, with 9 bases identical to TRBD1. After removal of 5 bases from V and 5 bases from J, the junction contained 7 bases not matched to a gene. The CDR3 totals 14 residues. CDR1 is MNHNS and CDR2 is SASEGT in the germline V gene. The CDR3 region has the DNA TGTGCCAGCAGTCCGAGGACAGGGGTTGACGAGCAGTACTTC. It translates to CASSPRTGVDEQYF.

This clone appeared a few times. The chain uses TRBV29-1 and TRBJ1-1; the D gene is possibly TRBD1 (5 bases). Trimming stripped 5 bases from V and 1 base from J, with 11 bases between. Germline-derived CDR1 and CDR2 are SQVTM and ANQGSEA. The CDR3 is made up of 13 amino acids. CDR3 region: CSVRVGGNTEAFF. CDR3 bases: TGCAGCGTTCGCGTCGGGGGGAACACTGAAGCTTTCTTT.

This chain links TRBV6-1 with TRBJ1-5, with D tentatively TRBD1 (6 bases). The CDR3 runs 15 residues. Germline V gene data show CDR1 as MNHNS and CDR2 as SASEGT. V was clipped by 8 bases and J by 1 base, with 15 bases between them. CDR3 sequence reads: CASSPSRGSNQPQHF. The CDR3 DNA sequence: TGTGCCAGCTCCCCTTCGAGGGGGAGCAATCAGCCCCAGCATTTT.

This sequence joins TRBV25-1 and TRBJ2-4; no reliable D call. Trimming removed 3 bases at V and 6 bases at J, with 12 bases between. This CDR3 comprises 14 residues. Germline CDR1 and CDR2: MGHDK and SYGVNS. The CDR3 DNA reads TGTGCCAGCAGTGACCGCCATAGCACAAACATTCAGTACTTC. Protein sequence: CASSDRHSTNIQYF.

The genes are TRBV27 and TRBJ2-2; D is perhaps TRBD1 (6 bases). Germline V gene data show CDR1 as MNHEY and CDR2 as SMNVEV (reference sequence). The CDR3 consists of 14 residues. V shed 6 bases and J shed 4 bases, with 12 bases lying between them. The CDR3 is CASSYDRTTGELFF. CDR3 nucleotide sequence: TGTGCCAGCAGCTATGACAGGACCACCGGGGAGCTGTTTTTT.

V and J are TRBV2 and TRBJ1-5, with D possibly TRBD1 on 6 matching bases. The CDR3 loop spans 14 amino acids. V was pared by 8 bases and J by 2 bases, with 13 bases between. Per the germline V gene, CDR1 is SNHLY and CDR2 is FYNNEI. The CDR3, as DNA: TGTGCCAGCGGATCGCACAGGGGCAATCAGCCCCAGCATTTT. As protein: CASGSHRGNQPQHF.

On this clone: Its ends do not fully match the called genes, so a read error is possible. The V and J genes are TRBV7-7 and TRBJ2-5, with 7 nucleotides matching TRBD2. This CDR3 region has 14 residues. Germline-derived CDR1 and CDR2 are SSHAT and FNYEAQ (reference sequence). The CDR3 region has the DNA TGTGCTAGCAGCTTAGTCGGGGGAGGGGAGACCCAGTACTTC. This translates into CASSLVGGGETQYF.

The chain is built from TRBV4-3 and TRBJ2-5, with D possibly TRBD2 on 5 matching bases. CDR3 size: 15 residues. Looked up from germline, CDR1 is LGHNA and CDR2 is YSLEER. Trimming removed 1 base at V and 4 bases at J, with 13 bases between. Here the CDR3 reads CASSQVVGASETQYF. CDR3 DNA: TGCGCCAGCAGCCAAGTCGTGGGAGCTTCAGAGACCCAGTACTTC.

This chain joins TRBV13 and TRBJ2-1; D is unclear. With 4 bases removed from V and 4 bases from J, the gap between germline ends came to 14 bases. Germline values: CDR1 PRHDT, CDR2 FYEKMQ (reference sequence). This CDR3 has 15 residues. CDR3 residues: CASSSNPDGYNEQFF. CDR3 in DNA: TGTGCCAGCAGCTCTAATCCGGACGGTTACAATGAGCAGTTCTTC.